This T cell receptor beta chain is drawn from a study of cytomegalovirus exposure and HLA in healthy donors. V dropped 7 bases and J dropped 2 bases, with 8 bases sitting between them. CDR3 length equals 12 residues. CDR1 is LNHDA and CDR2 is SQIVND in the germline V gene (reference sequence). Both 60 Vbeta primers and 13 Jbeta primers went into the PCR. TCRdb keeps only in-frame clones here, not all; method: immunoSEQ multiplex PCR. Among 140,000 to 150,000 clones listed, about 61% were seen once. The chain links TRBV19 to TRBJ1-1; D gene unclear. The TCR comes from a male donor in good health and CMV-seronegative. Material: PBMCs. CDR3 amino acids: CASTEGNTEAFF. As DNA, the CDR3 is TGTGCCAGTACCGAGGGTAACACTGAAGCTTTCTTT.